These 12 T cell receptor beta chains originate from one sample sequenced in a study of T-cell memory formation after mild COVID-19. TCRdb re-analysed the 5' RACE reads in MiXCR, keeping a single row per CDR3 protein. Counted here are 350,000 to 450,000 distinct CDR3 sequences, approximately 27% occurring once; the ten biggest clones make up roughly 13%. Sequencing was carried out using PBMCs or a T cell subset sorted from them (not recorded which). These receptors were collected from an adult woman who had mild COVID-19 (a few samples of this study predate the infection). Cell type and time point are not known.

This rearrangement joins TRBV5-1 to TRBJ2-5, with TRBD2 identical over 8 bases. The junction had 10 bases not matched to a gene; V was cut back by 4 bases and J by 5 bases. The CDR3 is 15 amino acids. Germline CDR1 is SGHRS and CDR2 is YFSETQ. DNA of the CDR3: TGCGCCAGCAGCCCGAACGGGGGGGATCACGAGACCCAGTACTTC. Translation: CASSPNGGDHETQYF.

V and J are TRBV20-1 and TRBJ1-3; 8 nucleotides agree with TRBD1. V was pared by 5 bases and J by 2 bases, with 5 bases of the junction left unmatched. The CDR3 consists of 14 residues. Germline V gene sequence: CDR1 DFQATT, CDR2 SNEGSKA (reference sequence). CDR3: CSALDRGTGNTIYF. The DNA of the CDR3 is TGCAGTGCTCTAGACAGGGGCACTGGAAACACCATATATTTT.

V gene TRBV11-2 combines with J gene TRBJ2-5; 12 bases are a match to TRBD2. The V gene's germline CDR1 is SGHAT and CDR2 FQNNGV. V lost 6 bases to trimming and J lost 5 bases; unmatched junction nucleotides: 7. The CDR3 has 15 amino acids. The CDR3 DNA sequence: TGTGCCAGCAGTCCCCGGCTAGCGGGGGGGGAGACCCAGTACTTC. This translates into CASSPRLAGGETQYF. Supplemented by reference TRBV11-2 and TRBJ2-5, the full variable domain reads EAGVAQSPRYKIIEKRQSVAFWCNPISGHATLYWYQQILGQGPKLLIQFQNNGVVDDSQLPKDRFSAERLKGVDSTLKIQPAKLEDSAVYLCASSPRLAGGETQYFGPGTRLLVL.

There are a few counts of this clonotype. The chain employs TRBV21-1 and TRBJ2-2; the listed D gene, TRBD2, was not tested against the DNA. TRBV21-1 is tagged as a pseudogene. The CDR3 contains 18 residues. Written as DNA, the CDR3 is TGTGCCAGCAGCAAAAAGTGGACCGGGACTAGCGGGACCGGGGAGCTGTTTTTT. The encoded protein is CASSKKWTGTSGTGELFF.

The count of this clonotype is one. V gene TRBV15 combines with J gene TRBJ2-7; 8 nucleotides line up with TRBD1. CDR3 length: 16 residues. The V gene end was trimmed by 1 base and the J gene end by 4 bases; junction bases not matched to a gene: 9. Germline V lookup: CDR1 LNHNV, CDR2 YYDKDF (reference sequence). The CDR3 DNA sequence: TGTGCCACCAGCAGAGGGCAGGGGGCAGTTGAGTACGAGCAGTACTTC. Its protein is CATSRGQGAVEYEQYF.

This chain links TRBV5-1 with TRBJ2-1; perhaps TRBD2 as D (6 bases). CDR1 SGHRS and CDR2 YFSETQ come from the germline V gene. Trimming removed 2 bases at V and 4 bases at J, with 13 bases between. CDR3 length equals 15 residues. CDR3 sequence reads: CASSFGGVTYNEQFF. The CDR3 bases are TGCGCCAGCAGCTTTGGCGGGGTTACTTACAATGAGCAGTTCTTC.

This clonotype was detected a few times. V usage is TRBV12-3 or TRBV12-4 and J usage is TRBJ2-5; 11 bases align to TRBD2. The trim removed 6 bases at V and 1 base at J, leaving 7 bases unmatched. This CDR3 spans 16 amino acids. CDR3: CASSPELAGAQETQYF. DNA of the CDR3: TGTGCCAGCAGCCCTGAACTAGCGGGAGCCCAAGAGACCCAGTACTTC.

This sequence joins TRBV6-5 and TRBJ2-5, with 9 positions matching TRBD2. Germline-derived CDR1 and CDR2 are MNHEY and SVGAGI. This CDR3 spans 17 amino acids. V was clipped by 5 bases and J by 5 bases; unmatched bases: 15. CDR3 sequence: CASSNPTPAGGAETQYF. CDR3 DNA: TGTGCCAGCAGTAACCCGACCCCGGCGGGAGGGGCGGAGACCCAGTACTTC.

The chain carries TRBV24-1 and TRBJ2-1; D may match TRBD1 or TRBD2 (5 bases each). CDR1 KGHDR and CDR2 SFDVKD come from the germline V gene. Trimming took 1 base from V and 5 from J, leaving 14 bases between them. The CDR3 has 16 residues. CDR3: CATSDFLPGRDNEQFF. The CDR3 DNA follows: TGTGCCACCAGTGATTTTCTGCCAGGGAGAGACAATGAGCAGTTCTTC.

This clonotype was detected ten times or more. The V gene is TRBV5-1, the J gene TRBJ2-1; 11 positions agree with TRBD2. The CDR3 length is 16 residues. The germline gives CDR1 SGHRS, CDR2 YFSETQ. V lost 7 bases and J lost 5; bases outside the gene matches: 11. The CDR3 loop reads CASGQRIAGGNNEQFF. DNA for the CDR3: TGCGCCAGCGGCCAAAGAATAGCGGGGGGGAACAATGAGCAGTTCTTC.

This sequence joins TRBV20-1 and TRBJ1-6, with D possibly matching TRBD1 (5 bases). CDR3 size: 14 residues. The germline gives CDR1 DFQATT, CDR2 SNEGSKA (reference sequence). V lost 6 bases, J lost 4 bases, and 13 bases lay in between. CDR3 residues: CSALRQPYNSPLHF. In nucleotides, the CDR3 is TGCAGTGCCTTGAGACAGCCTTATAATTCACCCCTCCACTTT.

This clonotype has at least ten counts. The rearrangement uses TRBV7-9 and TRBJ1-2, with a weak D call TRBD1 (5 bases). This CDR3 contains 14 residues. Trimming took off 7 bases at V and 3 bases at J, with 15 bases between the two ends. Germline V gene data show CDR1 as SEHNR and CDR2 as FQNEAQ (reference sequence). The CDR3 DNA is TGTGCCAGCACCCGGGCAGGGACGGACTATGGCTACACCTTC. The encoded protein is CASTRAGTDYGYTF.